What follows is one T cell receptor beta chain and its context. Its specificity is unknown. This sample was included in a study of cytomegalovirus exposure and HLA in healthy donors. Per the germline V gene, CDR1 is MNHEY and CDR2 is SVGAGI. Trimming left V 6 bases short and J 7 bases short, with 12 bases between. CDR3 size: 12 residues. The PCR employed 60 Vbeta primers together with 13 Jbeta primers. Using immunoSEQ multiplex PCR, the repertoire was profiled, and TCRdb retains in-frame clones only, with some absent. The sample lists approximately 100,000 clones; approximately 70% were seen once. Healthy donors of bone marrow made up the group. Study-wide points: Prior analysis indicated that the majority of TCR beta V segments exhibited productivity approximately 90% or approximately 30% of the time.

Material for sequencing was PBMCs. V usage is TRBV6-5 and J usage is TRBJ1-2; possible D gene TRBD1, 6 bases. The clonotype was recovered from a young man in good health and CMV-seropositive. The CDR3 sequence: CASSQEGVGYTF. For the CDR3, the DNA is TGTGCCAGCAGCCAAGAGGGGGTTGGCTACACCTTC.